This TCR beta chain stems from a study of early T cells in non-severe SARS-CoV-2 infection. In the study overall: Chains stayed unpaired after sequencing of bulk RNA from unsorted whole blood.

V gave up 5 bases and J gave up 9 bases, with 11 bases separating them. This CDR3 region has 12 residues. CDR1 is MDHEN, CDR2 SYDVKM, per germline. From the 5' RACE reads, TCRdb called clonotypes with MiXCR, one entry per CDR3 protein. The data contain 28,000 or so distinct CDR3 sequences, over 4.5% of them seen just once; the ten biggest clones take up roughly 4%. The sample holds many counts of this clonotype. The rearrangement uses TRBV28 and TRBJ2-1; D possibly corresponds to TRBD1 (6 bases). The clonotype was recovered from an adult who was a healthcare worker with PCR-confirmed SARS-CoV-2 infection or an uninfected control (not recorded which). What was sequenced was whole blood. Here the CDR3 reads CASSGQGSEQFF. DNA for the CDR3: TGTGCCAGCAGTGGCCAGGGGAGTGAGCAGTTCTTC. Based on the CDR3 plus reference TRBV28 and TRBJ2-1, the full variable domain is DVKVTQSSRYLVKRTGEKVFLECVQDMDHENMFWYRQDPGLGLRLIYFSYDVKMKEKGDIPEGYSVSREKKERFSLILESASTNQTSMYLCASSGQGSEQFFGPGTRLTVL.